This TCR beta chain was recorded in a study of PD-1 blockade in classical Hodgkin lymphoma. Study outcomes and limitations: Patients newly diagnosed and complete responders had comparable baseline diversity.

TCRdb keeps only in-frame clones here, not all; method: immunoSEQ multiplex PCR. The data contain fewer than 110,000 clones, around 89% of them singletons. The CDR3 sequence is 16 residues long. The germline V gene encodes CDR1 SGHDN and CDR2 FVKESK. The trim removed 4 bases at V and 3 bases at J, leaving 11 bases unmatched. Concerning this clone: Its antigen remains unidentified.

Relapse after autologous stem cell transplantation occurred in every patient, and brentuximab vedotin exposure varied. The sequence was obtained from a human donor with classical Hodgkin lymphoma. The specimen was peripheral blood mononuclear cells (PBMCs), collected before the second cycle of nivolumab. This chain uses TRBV14 with TRBJ1-1; 7 nucleotides match TRBD1. The CDR3 DNA follows: TGTGCCAGCAGCCGCACCATACCAGGGGGGCACACTGAAGCTTTCTTT. Amino acid sequence: CASSRTIPGGHTEAFF.